One TCR beta chain is described in this entry. In the original processing: Estimated nucleated cell counts came from reference gene primer amplification. Assay used: immunoSEQ multiplex PCR; TCRdb lists only in-frame clones, some missing. V, J and clone size derive from that table, while D and trimming were established from the DNA sequence. The repertoire holds 170,000 or so clones, with about four fifths as singletons. The entry originates in a study of blood T cell repertoires in COVID-19. At the level of the study: The United States, Italy and Spain provided the acute and convalescent COVID-19 samples. T cells, B-cell-depleted T cells, or PBMCs provided the cDNA or gDNA that served as material.

The CDR3 runs 15 residues. Germline assignment: CDR1 SEHNR and CDR2 FQNEAQ (reference sequence). The V gene end was trimmed by 5 bases and the J gene end by 6 bases; junction bases not matched to a gene: 6. This rearrangement joins TRBV7-9 to TRBJ2-1; 11 nucleotides agree with TRBD1. Material for sequencing was peripheral blood. The TCR comes from a man in his 70s with active or convalescent COVID-19. CDR3 loop: CASSPPGTGGNEQFF. The CDR3 region has the DNA TGTGCCAGCAGCCCACCCGGGACAGGGGGCAATGAGCAGTTCTTC.